Presented here are 12 T cell receptor beta chains from one specimen sequenced in a study of T cell responses to AZD1222 COVID-19 vaccine. Some clones are missing from TCRdb's copy, which holds only in-frame ones; the method was immunoSEQ multiplex PCR. The table includes 120,000 to 150,000 clones, just over 85% detected once. The sample here was peripheral blood, taken 28 days after the second AZD1222 dose. These receptors were taken from an adult who received the AZD1222 COVID-19 vaccine.

In DNA form, the CDR3 reads TGTGCCATCAGTGAGTCGATCTTCGGCGGGAGGTACAATGAGCAGTTCTTC. Translating it yields CAISESIFGGRYNEQFF. The J gene is TRBJ2-1, the V gene TRBV10-3, with 8 bases matching TRBD2. V lost 0 bases, J lost 4 bases, and 8 bases stayed unmatched. Germline loops: CDR1 ENHRY, CDR2 SYGVKD. The CDR3 runs to 17 residues.

The rearrangement joins TRBV9 to TRBJ1-2; no definite D call. Germline-derived CDR1 and CDR2 are SGDLS and YYNGEE. Trimming took off 0 bases at V and 2 bases at J, with 14 bases between the two ends. CDR3 size: 16 residues. The CDR3 loop reads CASSVGPVTFNYGYTF. The CDR3 DNA is TGTGCCAGCAGCGTAGGGCCCGTGACTTTCAACTATGGCTACACCTTC.

J is TRBJ2-7 and V is TRBV29-1; TRBD1 matches 7 bases. CDR1 is SQVTM, CDR2 ANQGSEA, per germline. The CDR3 consists of 12 residues. V lost 7 bases and J lost 0; bases outside the gene matches: 3. Here the CDR3 DNA reads TGCAGCGCCCGGGACAGCTCCTACGAGCAGTACTTC. Protein product: CSARDSSYEQYF.

There are a few counts of this clone. The V and J genes are TRBV13 and TRBJ2-2; tentatively, D is TRBD1 (6 bases). Germline V lookup: CDR1 PRHDT, CDR2 FYEKMQ (reference sequence). Trimming removed 8 bases at V and 6 bases at J, with 19 bases between. The CDR3 sequence is 15 residues long. The CDR3 sequence: CASAQSQGSAGELFF. The CDR3 DNA reads as TGTGCCAGCGCTCAATCACAGGGATCAGCCGGGGAGCTGTTTTTT.

The V gene is TRBV5-1, the J gene TRBJ1-1; possibly TRBD1 for D (6 bases). Germline CDR1 is SGHRS and CDR2 is YFSETQ. The CDR3 is 14 amino acids. Trimming took 7 bases from V and 1 from J, leaving 14 bases between them. CDR3 bases: TGCGCCAGCGGTCCCCGGACAGAGAACACTGAAGCTTTCTTT. As protein: CASGPRTENTEAFF.

This chain connects TRBV7-2 to TRBJ2-7, with 7 bases identical to TRBD1. Trimming at V came to 5 bases and at J to 3 bases, leaving 7 bases not matched to a gene. The germline gives CDR1 SGHTA, CDR2 FQGNSA. The CDR3 contains 14 residues. The CDR3 bases are TGTGCCAGCAGCCCGACAGGGATAATCTACGAGCAGTACTTC. The encoded protein is CASSPTGIIYEQYF. The full variable domain, completed using reference TRBV7-2 and TRBJ2-7, is GAGVSQSPSNKVTEKGKDVELRCDPISGHTALYWYRQSLGQGLEFLIYFQGNSAPDKSGLPSDRFSAERTGGSVSTLTIQRTQQEDSAVYLCASSPTGIIYEQYFGPGTRLTVT.

The chain has TRBV4-2 and TRBJ1-4; D is perhaps TRBD1 (5 bases). This CDR3 comprises 14 residues. Germline lookup yields CDR1 LGHNA and CDR2 YNFKEQ. Trimming removed 6 bases from V and 8 bases from J, with 16 bases in between. The CDR3 region is CASRLGATGEKLFF. The CDR3 DNA reads TGTGCCAGCAGGCTCGGGGCAACGGGAGAAAAACTGTTTTTT.

Points on this clone: Other DNA sequences of this sample code for an identical CDR3. The chain carries TRBV30 and TRBJ1-1; D is undetermined. Germline V lookup: CDR1 GTSNPN, CDR2 SVGIG (reference sequence). The CDR3 consists of 13 residues. The ends were cut back, 0 bases at V and 1 base at J, with 6 bases in the middle. As DNA, the CDR3 is TGTGCCTGGAGTGTAGCTGGGAACACTGAAGCTTTCTTT. Translating it yields CAWSVAGNTEAFF.

The chain joins TRBV9 to TRBJ2-2, with 8 bases identical to TRBD2. The CDR3 loop spans 14 amino acids. Germline CDR1 is SGDLS and CDR2 is YYNGEE. The V gene end was trimmed by 6 bases and the J gene end by 4 bases; junction bases not matched to a gene: 5. CDR3 residues: CASTRGGGTGELFF. The CDR3 region has the DNA TGTGCCAGCACCCGGGGGGGTGGCACCGGGGAGCTGTTTTTT. Together with reference TRBV9 and TRBJ2-2, the CDR3 gives the full variable domain: DSGVTQTPKHLITATGQRVTLRCSPRSGDLSVYWYQQSLDQGLQFLIQYYNGEERAKGNILERFSAQQFPDLHSELNLSSLELGDSALYFCASTRGGGTGELFFGEGSRLTVL.

The CDR3 protein is CASSMVSGNTIYF. The CDR3 DNA is TGTGCCTCCTCCATGGTCTCTGGAAACACCATATATTTT. The chain combines TRBV30 with TRBJ1-3; the D is unclear. Trimming stripped 7 bases from V and 0 bases from J, with 10 bases between. The length of the CDR3 is 13 residues. Germline-derived CDR1 and CDR2 are GTSNPN and SVGIG (reference sequence).

The chain employs TRBV12-5 and TRBJ2-2, with D perhaps assigned TRBD1 or TRBD2 (6 bases each). With 5 bases removed from V and 1 base from J, the gap between germline ends came to 14 bases. Germline V gene lookup returns CDR1 LGHNT and CDR2 FRNRAP. The CDR3 has 16 amino acids. The CDR3 nucleotides read TGTGCTAGTGGTACCACGGGGGCCCTGAACACCGGGGAGCTGTTTTTT. As protein: CASGTTGALNTGELFF.

The rearrangement uses TRBV28 and TRBJ1-5, with 7 bases aligning to TRBD1. V lost 5 bases to trimming and J lost 2 bases; unmatched junction nucleotides: 3. The CDR3 sequence is 14 residues long. Germline V gene sequence: CDR1 MDHEN, CDR2 SYDVKM. CDR3 sequence: CASSPGTGNQPQHF. The CDR3 DNA reads TGTGCCAGCAGTCCCGGGACAGGCAATCAGCCCCAGCATTTT.